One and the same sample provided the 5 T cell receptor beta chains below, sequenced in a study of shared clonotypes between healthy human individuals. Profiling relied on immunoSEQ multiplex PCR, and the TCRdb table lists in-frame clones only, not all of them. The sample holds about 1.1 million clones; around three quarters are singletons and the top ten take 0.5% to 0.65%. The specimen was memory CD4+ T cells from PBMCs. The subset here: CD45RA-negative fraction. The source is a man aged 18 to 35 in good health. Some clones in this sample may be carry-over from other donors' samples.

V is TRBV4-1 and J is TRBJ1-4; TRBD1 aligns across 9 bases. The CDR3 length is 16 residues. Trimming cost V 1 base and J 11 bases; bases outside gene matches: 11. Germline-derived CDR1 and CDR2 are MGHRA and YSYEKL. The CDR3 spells CASSQVGTGTGRKLFF. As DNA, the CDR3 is TGCGCCAGCAGCCAAGTCGGGACAGGGACTGGTAGGAAACTGTTTTTT.

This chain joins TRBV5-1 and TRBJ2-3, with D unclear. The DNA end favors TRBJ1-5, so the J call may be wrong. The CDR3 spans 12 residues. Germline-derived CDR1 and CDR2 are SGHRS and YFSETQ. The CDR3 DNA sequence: TGCGCCAGCAGCTTGGTCCCCCCGGGCCAGCATTTT. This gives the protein CASSLVPPGQHF.

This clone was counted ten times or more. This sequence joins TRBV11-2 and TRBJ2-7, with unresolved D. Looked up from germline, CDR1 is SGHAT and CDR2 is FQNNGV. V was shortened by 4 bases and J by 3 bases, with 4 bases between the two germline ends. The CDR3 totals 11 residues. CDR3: CASSSYYEQYF. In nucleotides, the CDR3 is TGTGCCAGCAGCTCCTACTACGAGCAGTACTTC.

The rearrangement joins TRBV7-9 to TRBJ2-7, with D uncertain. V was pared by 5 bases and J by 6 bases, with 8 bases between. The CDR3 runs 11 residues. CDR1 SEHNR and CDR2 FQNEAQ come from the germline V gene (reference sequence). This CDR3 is CASSPIGEQYF. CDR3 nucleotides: TGTGCCAGCAGCCCCATTGGCGAGCAGTACTTC.

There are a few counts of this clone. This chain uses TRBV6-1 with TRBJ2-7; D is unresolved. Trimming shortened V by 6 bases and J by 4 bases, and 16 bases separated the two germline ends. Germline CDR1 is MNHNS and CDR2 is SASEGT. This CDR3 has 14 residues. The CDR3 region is CASSPVLALYEQYF. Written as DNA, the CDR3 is TGTGCCAGCAGCCCCGTTTTAGCTCTTTACGAGCAGTACTTC.